The present T cell receptor beta chain was sequenced within a study of cytomegalovirus exposure and HLA in healthy donors. The ends lost 0 bases at V and 2 bases at J; junction bases unmatched: 6. The germline CDR1 and CDR2 sequences are LGHNA and YSLEER. CDR3 length: 16 residues. Clones were read by immunoSEQ multiplex PCR, and TCRdb kept only the in-frame ones, dropping some. The profile shows 280,000 or so clones, 85% to 90% of them singletons. About this clone: Its antigen is as yet unknown.

Study conclusions and caveats: Most observed TCR sequences were rare, whereas some public TCRs were detected in many donors. Subsequent analysis found a tendency for first-cohort TCR clusters to co-occur within the 120 or so validation repertoires.

Among the 120 or so subjects of the validation cohort, separate from the 666-subject first cohort, were the donors. The chain carries TRBV4-3 and TRBJ1-2; 7 positions match TRBD1. Sequences were obtained from PBMCs. The receptor was isolated from a woman aged 18-29 years in good health and CMV-seronegative. This CDR3 is CASSQDYTDRNYGYTF. CDR3 nucleotides: TGCGCCAGCAGCCAAGACTACACGGACAGGAACTATGGCTACACCTTC.